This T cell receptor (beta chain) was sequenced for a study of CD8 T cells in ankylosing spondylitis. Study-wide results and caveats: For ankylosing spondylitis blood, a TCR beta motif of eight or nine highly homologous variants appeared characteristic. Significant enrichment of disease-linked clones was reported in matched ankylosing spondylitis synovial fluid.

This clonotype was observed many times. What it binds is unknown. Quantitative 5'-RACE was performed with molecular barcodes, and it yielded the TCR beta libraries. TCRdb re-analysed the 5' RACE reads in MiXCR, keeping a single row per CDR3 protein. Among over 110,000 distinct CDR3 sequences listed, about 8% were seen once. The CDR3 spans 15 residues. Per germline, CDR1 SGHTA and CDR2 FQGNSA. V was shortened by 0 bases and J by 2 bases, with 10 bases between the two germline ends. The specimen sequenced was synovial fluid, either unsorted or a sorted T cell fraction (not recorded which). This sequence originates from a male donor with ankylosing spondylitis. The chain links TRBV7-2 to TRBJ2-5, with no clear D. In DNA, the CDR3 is TGTGCCAGCAGCTTAGCTGTACTCCAGCAAGAGACCCAGTACTTC. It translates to CASSLAVLQQETQYF.